The 21 T cell receptor beta chains presented below share a single source sample, sequenced in a study of blood T cell repertoires in COVID-19. Assay used: immunoSEQ multiplex PCR; TCRdb lists only in-frame clones, some missing. The data hold 200,000 to 250,000 clones, with almost 85% observed a single time. Sequences were obtained from PBMCs or T cells enriched from blood (not recorded which). The receptors originated from a man aged 35 to 55 who had recovered from COVID-19.

The chain joins TRBV6-5 to TRBJ1-3, with D uncertain. Trimming removed 0 bases at V and 4 bases at J, with 4 bases between. CDR1 is MNHEY and CDR2 is SVGAGI in the germline V gene. This CDR3 region has 13 residues. The DNA of the CDR3 is TGTGCCAGCAGTTACTCATCGGGAAACACCATATATTTT. It translates to CASSYSSGNTIYF.

V is TRBV6-2 or TRBV6-3 and J is TRBJ2-5; tentative D call: TRBD1 (5 bases). This CDR3 spans 17 amino acids. Trimming removed 3 bases at V and 4 bases at J, with 21 bases between. Per germline, CDR1 MNHEY and CDR2 SVGEGT. CDR3 amino acids: CASSYLPPRGARETQYF. As DNA, the CDR3 is TGTGCCAGCAGTTATCTCCCCCCAAGGGGCGCCCGAGAGACCCAGTACTTC.

In this sample, this clone turned up once. This chain links TRBV29-1 with TRBJ1-4; D remains ambiguous. This CDR3 comprises 13 residues. V lost 3 bases and J lost 8, with 13 bases in between. The germline V gene has CDR1 SQVTM and CDR2 ANQGSEA. The CDR3 DNA is TGCAGCGTTGATCAAGGACGGGGAGAAAAACTGTTTTTT. Its protein product is CSVDQGRGEKLFF.

The V and J genes are TRBV6-2 or TRBV6-3 and TRBJ2-2; tentative D call: TRBD1 (5 bases). The germline V and J ends were trimmed by 6 bases and 3 bases, with 14 bases remaining between them. Germline assignment: CDR1 MNHEY and CDR2 SVGEGT. This CDR3 contains 15 residues. CDR3 DNA: TGTGCCAGCAGCAGTGTGGGGCGCGACACCGGGGAGCTGTTTTTT. As protein: CASSSVGRDTGELFF.

The rearrangement uses TRBV6-6 and TRBJ2-2, with D unclear. The CDR3 spans 13 residues. In germline, CDR1 is MNHNY, CDR2 SVGAGI (reference sequence). V shed 6 bases and J shed 2 bases, with 7 bases lying between them. In DNA form, the CDR3 reads TGTGCCAGCAGCCTCCTAAACACCGGGGAGCTGTTTTTT. Amino acid sequence: CASSLLNTGELFF.

The rearrangement joins TRBV5-1 to TRBJ1-1; 10 bases match TRBD1. V trimming: 4 bases; J trimming: 5 bases; junction bases outside the gene matches: 8. The germline CDR1 and CDR2 sequences are SGHRS and YFSETQ. CDR3 length: 15 amino acids. CDR3 coding DNA: TGCGCCAGCAGCCCTCACGGACAGGGGGGGACTGAAGCTTTCTTT. As protein: CASSPHGQGGTEAFF.

The V and J genes are TRBV7-9 and TRBJ1-1; D gene unclear. Germline V gives CDR1 SEHNR, CDR2 FQNEAQ (reference sequence). CDR3 length: 14 amino acids. V was cut by 0 bases and J by 3 bases, with 8 bases left in between. The CDR3: CASSLAGRDTEAFF. The CDR3 DNA follows: TGTGCCAGCAGCTTAGCAGGGAGAGACACTGAAGCTTTCTTT. Together with reference TRBV7-9 and TRBJ1-1, the CDR3 gives the full variable domain: DTGVSQNPRHKITKRGQNVTFRCDPISEHNRLYWYRQTLGQGPEFLTYFQNEAQLEKSRLLSDRFSAERPKGSFSTLEIQRTEQGDSAMYLCASSLAGRDTEAFFGQGTRLTVV.

This clone was observed once. V is TRBV7-8 and J is TRBJ2-6; tentative D call: TRBD2 (5 bases). Germline values: CDR1 SGHVS, CDR2 FQNEAQ. This CDR3 is 14 amino acids long. Trimming took 7 bases from V and 4 from J, leaving 11 bases between them. The CDR3 here is CASTFRGGANVLTF. CDR3 nucleotides: TGTGCCAGCACATTCCGAGGGGGGGCCAACGTCCTGACTTTC.

V is TRBV7-9 and J is TRBJ1-4, with D possibly TRBD1 on 5 matching bases. Trimming stripped 5 bases from V and 6 bases from J, with 16 bases between. This CDR3 is built from 15 residues. Looked up from germline, CDR1 is SEHNR and CDR2 is FQNEAQ (reference sequence). CDR3 sequence (DNA): TGTGCCAGCAGCCCCCGGACACCTTCTCATGAAAAACTGTTTTTT. This encodes CASSPRTPSHEKLFF.

V gene TRBV7-3 combines with J gene TRBJ2-2, with TRBD1 as a possible D gene (6 bases). This CDR3 has 15 residues. Looked up from germline, CDR1 is SGHTA and CDR2 is FQGTGA. Trimming shortened V by 5 bases and J by 4 bases, and 14 bases separated the two germline ends. CDR3 sequence: CASSPDRVGTGELFF. CDR3 nucleotides: TGTGCCAGCAGCCCGGACAGAGTCGGCACCGGGGAGCTGTTTTTT.

The CDR3 sequence is CASSTLTAGARKSNQPQHF. CDR3 sequence (DNA): TGTGCCAGTAGTACATTGACCGCAGGGGCCCGGAAGAGCAATCAGCCCCAGCATTTT. The rearrangement joins TRBV19 to TRBJ1-5, with a tentative D call TRBD1 (6 bases). The CDR3 spans 19 residues. The germline V and J ends were trimmed by 4 bases and 1 base, with 23 bases remaining between them. Germline assignment: CDR1 LNHDA and CDR2 SQIVND (reference sequence). The full variable domain, with the rest looked up from reference TRBV19 and TRBJ1-5, is DGGITQSPKYLFRKEGQNVTLSCEQNLNHDAMYWYRQDPGQGLRLIYYSQIVNDFQKGDIAEGYSVSREKKESFPLTVTSAQKNPTAFYLCASSTLTAGARKSNQPQHFGDGTRLSIL.

The chain carries TRBV2 and TRBJ1-5; D may be TRBD1 (6 bases). In germline, CDR1 is SNHLY, CDR2 FYNNEI. Trimming shortened V by 5 bases and J by 7 bases, and 15 bases separated the two germline ends. The CDR3 totals 14 residues. In nucleotides, the CDR3 is TGTGCCAGCAGTCCAGGGGTCTCCTCGCAGCCCCAGCATTTT. Its translation: CASSPGVSSQPQHF.

This chain links TRBV3-1 (or the pseudogene TRBV3-2) with TRBJ2-2, with TRBD2 identical over 10 bases. The junction had 9 bases not matched to a gene; V was cut back by 2 bases and J by 3 bases. The germline gives CDR1 LGHDT, CDR2 YNNKEL (reference sequence). The CDR3 is 18 amino acids. The CDR3 DNA follows: TGTGCCAGCAGCCAAACTTGGGTAGCGGGGGGCTACACCGGGGAGCTGTTTTTT. This encodes CASSQTWVAGGYTGELFF.

CDR3 in DNA: TGTGCCAGCAGCTCCCGGGACAGGGAGGAGACCCAGTACTTC. Translating it yields CASSSRDREETQYF. V is TRBV7-8 and J is TRBJ2-5; TRBD1 agrees at 9 bases. The CDR3 consists of 14 residues. With V trimmed by 4 bases and J by 5 bases, 5 bases remained unmatched. The germline V gene encodes CDR1 SGHVS and CDR2 FQNEAQ. The full variable domain, completed using reference TRBV7-8 and TRBJ2-5, is GAGVSQSPRYKVAKRGQDVALRCDPISGHVSLFWYQQALGQGPEFLTYFQNEAQLDKSGLPSDRFFAERPEGSVSTLKIQRTQQEDSAVYLCASSSRDREETQYFGPGTRLLVL.

This clone was counted a few times. The chain combines TRBV29-1 with TRBJ1-2, with 9 bases that match TRBD1. V lost 6 bases, J lost 4 bases, and 3 bases stayed unmatched. Germline CDR1 and CDR2: SQVTM and ANQGSEA. This CDR3 is built from 12 residues. The CDR3 loop is CSVLDRGYGYTF. The CDR3 nucleotides are TGCAGCGTGCTGGACAGGGGCTATGGCTACACCTTC.

The rearrangement uses TRBV27 and TRBJ1-2, with a tentative D call TRBD1 (5 bases). This CDR3 region has 13 residues. V gave up 2 bases and J gave up 5 bases, with 9 bases separating them. Germline V gene data show CDR1 as MNHEY and CDR2 as SMNVEV (reference sequence). The CDR3 nucleotides read TGTGCCAGCAGTTTACGGCAGGGATATGGCTACACCTTC. As protein: CASSLRQGYGYTF.

The rearrangement joins TRBV28 to TRBJ1-1; maybe TRBD1 (5 bases). The CDR3 is 13 amino acids. The V gene's germline CDR1 is MDHEN and CDR2 SYDVKM. With 7 bases removed from V and 5 bases from J, the gap between germline ends came to 14 bases. The CDR3 DNA reads as TGTGCCAGCATCCAGGGAGGTGGTACTGAAGCTTTCTTT. It codes for CASIQGGGTEAFF.

The CDR3 DNA follows: TGTGCCAGCAGCCCCCAGGAAACGGGGGTCGAGCAGTACTTC. Encoded protein: CASSPQETGVEQYF. This chain uses TRBV4-2 with TRBJ2-7; possible D gene TRBD2, 6 bases. This CDR3 contains 14 residues. The V end was cut by 4 bases, the J end by 6 bases, with 16 bases between. CDR1 is LGHNA and CDR2 is YNFKEQ in the germline V gene.

This chain links TRBV6-6 with TRBJ1-1, with 7 positions matching TRBD1. The V and J ends lost 7 bases and 5 bases, in that order; junction bases with no gene match: 7. Germline CDR1 MNHNY, CDR2 SVGAGI (reference sequence). The CDR3 covers 13 residues. CDR3 coding DNA: TGTGCCAGCAAGCTACAGGGGATGACTGAAGCTTTCTTT. It codes for CASKLQGMTEAFF.

The chain carries TRBV5-5 and TRBJ1-4; D is perhaps TRBD1 (5 bases). The CDR3 extends over 14 amino acids. Germline lookup yields CDR1 SGHKS and CDR2 YYEKEE (reference sequence). V was clipped by 2 bases and J by 8 bases, with 13 bases between them. The CDR3 DNA sequence: TGTGCCAGCAGCTTAGTTCGGGAGGGGGAAAAACTGTTTTTT. Translated: CASSLVREGEKLFF. Combining the CDR3 with reference TRBV5-5 and TRBJ1-4 gives the whole variable domain DAGVTQSPTHLIKTRGQQVTLRCSPISGHKSVSWYQQVLGQGPQFIFQYYEKEERGRGNFPDRFSARQFPNYSSELNVNALLLGDSALYLCASSLVREGEKLFFGSGTQLSVL.

The genes are TRBV5-8 and TRBJ2-5; TRBD2 might be the D (6 bases). The V and J ends lost 4 bases and 3 bases respectively, with 19 bases between them. CDR3 length equals 16 residues. Germline values: CDR1 SGHTS, CDR2 YDEGEE. The DNA of the CDR3 is TGTGCCAGCAGCCCTGGTACCGGAGGGCATAAAGAGACCCAGTACTTC. This sequence encodes CASSPGTGGHKETQYF.